The source of this T cell receptor (beta chain) is a study of CD8 T cells in Susac syndrome. Study-level results: The relatively small number of individuals in the TCR sequencing and HLA analysis was acknowledged by the study.

In blood CD8+ and CD4+ T cells, TCR beta underwent sequencing. It was negative isolation that provided the CD8+ and CD4+ T cells, whereas TEMRA cells were enriched by FACS. This clonotype was seen once. Its antigen is not known. The CDR3 has 14 residues. V lost 3 bases, J lost 9 bases, and 12 bases lay in between. In germline, CDR1 is SGHTA, CDR2 FQGNSA. After extraction with the RNeasy kit, roughly 0.45 to 1 ug of the RNA was reverse transcribed using random hexamers. The TCR beta CDR3 was amplified by immunoSEQ multiplex PCR across 54 Vbeta, 13 Jbeta. TCRdb processed the immunoSEQ multiplex PCR reads anew with MiXCR; each CDR3 protein has one entry. The repertoire holds about 200,000 distinct CDR3 sequences, roughly 94% seen once, with 0.08% to 0.11% in the top ten.

This chain connects TRBV7-2 to TRBJ1-6, with D tentatively TRBD1 (6 bases). The specimen sequenced was CD4+ T cells from PBMCs. The source of this sequence is a human donor in good health. CDR3 residues: CASSFGGRRSPLHF. CDR3 DNA sequence: TGTGCCAGCAGCTTTGGGGGGCGCCGTTCACCCCTCCACTTT.